These 27 T cell receptor beta chains came from one sample sequenced in a study of blood T cell repertoires in COVID-19. The assay was immunoSEQ multiplex PCR, and TCRdb's table has in-frame clones only and misses some. This sample has roughly 32,000 clones, with more than 85% found just once. The sample taken for sequencing was peripheral blood. These receptors were collected from a male donor with active COVID-19.

This clone was observed a single time. This sequence joins TRBV5-5 and TRBJ2-5; tentative D call: TRBD1 (5 bases). CDR1 is SGHKS, CDR2 YYEKEE, per germline (reference sequence). V shed 4 bases and J shed 9 bases, with 22 bases lying between them. The CDR3 is 15 amino acids. The CDR3 coding sequence is TGTGCCAGCAGCCCACAGGACATGGGTAGTTTGGCCCAGTACTTC. Protein sequence: CASSPQDMGSLAQYF.

J is TRBJ2-7 and V is TRBV27; 7 bases are shared with TRBD1. CDR1 and CDR2 (germline): MNHEY, SMNVEV (reference sequence). The ends lost 7 bases at V and 7 bases at J; junction bases unmatched: 19. This CDR3 is built from 16 residues. The CDR3 DNA sequence: TGTGCCAGCAACCGACAGGGTTTCCTCGCCCCCGCAGAGCAGTACTTC. Protein sequence: CASNRQGFLAPAEQYF.

This clone was recorded only once. This chain uses TRBV11-3 with TRBJ2-1; TRBD2 aligns across 13 bases. V shed 5 bases and J 0 bases; nucleotides not matched to a gene: 13. This CDR3 is 20 amino acids long. Germline lookup yields CDR1 SGHNT and CDR2 YENEEA. CDR3 protein: CASSQYWGLAGTDSYNEQFF. CDR3 nucleotides: TGTGCCAGCAGCCAATACTGGGGACTAGCGGGGACAGACTCCTACAATGAGCAGTTCTTC.

The CDR3 bases are TGTGCCAGCAGTTACTCCGTTTTAGACGAGCAGTACTTC. This encodes CASSYSVLDEQYF. V usage is TRBV6-5 and J usage is TRBJ2-7; D call uncertain. This CDR3 spans 13 amino acids. CDR1 is MNHEY, CDR2 SVGAGI, per germline. The V end was cut by 0 bases, the J end by 5 bases, with 8 bases between.

This clone came up once. V usage is TRBV14 and J usage is TRBJ2-5, with D unresolved. This CDR3 comprises 14 residues. Trimming pared 4 bases from V and 1 base from J, leaving 10 bases between. Germline-derived CDR1 and CDR2 are SGHDN and FVKESK. CDR3: CASSRTVRQETQYF. The CDR3 bases are TGTGCCAGCAGCCGTACAGTCCGCCAAGAGACCCAGTACTTC.

The chain employs TRBV6-1 and TRBJ2-2, with 12 nucleotides matching TRBD2. With 4 bases clipped from V and 4 bases from J, the junction kept 4 bases outside the gene matches. The CDR3 runs 16 residues. The germline V gene has CDR1 MNHNS and CDR2 SASEGT. CDR3 loop: CASSGSSGGVTGELFF. CDR3 coding DNA: TGTGCCAGCAGTGGATCTAGCGGGGGGGTCACCGGGGAGCTGTTTTTT.

The V call is TRBV21-1, the J call TRBJ2-7; the listed D gene, TRBD1, was not tested against the DNA. TRBV21-1 is assigned pseudogene status. The CDR3 length is 15 residues. The chain's CDR3 is CASSRGGQGTYEQYF. The CDR3 region has the DNA TGTGCCAGCAGCCGAGGGGGACAGGGAACCTACGAGCAGTACTTC.

Here the CDR3 reads CASSFGPVSNEQFF. CDR3 in DNA: TGTGCCAGCAGTTTTGGGCCTGTGAGTAATGAGCAGTTCTTC. The rearrangement joins TRBV27 to TRBJ2-1; unclear D gene. Germline assignment: CDR1 MNHEY and CDR2 SMNVEV (reference sequence). There are 14 residues in the CDR3. The V end was cut by 3 bases, the J end by 7 bases, with 13 bases between.

The chain has TRBV5-6 and TRBJ2-7, with 8 nucleotides matching TRBD1. The V segment lost 3 bases and the J segment 6 bases; nucleotides outside the gene matches: 8. Germline lookup yields CDR1 SGHDT and CDR2 YYEEEE. This CDR3 spans 14 amino acids. This chain's CDR3 is CASSSWTGTGEQYF. CDR3 in DNA: TGTGCCAGCAGCTCGTGGACAGGGACTGGCGAGCAGTACTTC.

The chain employs TRBV7-9 and TRBJ2-3; D ambiguous. Trimming pared 1 base from V and 6 bases from J, leaving 11 bases between. The CDR3 loop spans 14 amino acids. Germline V gives CDR1 SEHNR, CDR2 FQNEAQ (reference sequence). CDR3 bases: TGTGCCAGCAGCTTAGGTCAAGGCGGCGATACGCAGTATTTT. As protein: CASSLGQGGDTQYF.

V gene TRBV25-1 combines with J gene TRBJ2-7, with 7 bases lining up with TRBD2. V shed 2 bases, J shed 3 bases, and the junction held 10 bases outside the gene matches. The CDR3 has 16 amino acids. Looked up from germline, CDR1 is MGHDK and CDR2 is SYGVNS. DNA of the CDR3: TGTGCCAGCAGTGAAAGCCTCGGGGGGAGCAACTACGAGCAGTACTTC. As protein: CASSESLGGSNYEQYF.

The chain employs TRBV7-7 and TRBJ2-2, with D uncertain. Germline values: CDR1 SSHAT, CDR2 FNYEAQ (reference sequence). The CDR3 has 14 residues. Trimming took off 4 bases at V and 3 bases at J, with 9 bases between the two ends. The CDR3 DNA sequence: TGTGCCAGCAGCTCCGATTACTACACCGGGGAGCTGTTTTTT. It encodes CASSSDYYTGELFF.

The chain joins TRBV5-4 to TRBJ2-1, with TRBD2 matching over 7 bases. Germline CDR1 reads SGHNT; CDR2 reads YYREEE (reference sequence). V was clipped by 4 bases and J by 8 bases; unmatched bases: 12. This CDR3 comprises 15 residues. The CDR3 loop is CASSGASGLPHEQFF. The CDR3 nucleotides are TGTGCCAGCAGCGGCGCCTCGGGACTACCCCATGAGCAGTTCTTC. Full variable domain (rest looked up from reference TRBV5-4 and TRBJ2-1): ETGVTQSPTHLIKTRGQQVTLRCSSQSGHNTVSWYQQALGQGPQFIFQYYREEENGRGNFPPRFSGLQFPNYSSELNVNALELDDSALYLCASSGASGLPHEQFFGPGTRLTVL.

The CDR3 DNA is TGTGCCAGCAGTTCCCCCGGGCAGCCCCAGCATTTT. Protein sequence: CASSSPGQPQHF. The rearrangement uses TRBV6-5 and TRBJ1-5, with D unclear. Germline V lookup: CDR1 MNHEY, CDR2 SVGAGI. This CDR3 comprises 12 residues. V was trimmed by 4 bases and J by 7 bases, leaving 8 bases between them.

This sequence joins TRBV19 and TRBJ2-1, with TRBD2 matching over 11 bases. Germline V gene lookup returns CDR1 LNHDA and CDR2 SQIVND (reference sequence). This CDR3 comprises 16 residues. Germline trimming cut 2 bases from V and 7 bases from J; bases unmatched to any gene: 7. CDR3 sequence (DNA): TGTGCCAGTAGTATAAGTAGCGGGGGGGCCAATAATGAGCAGTTCTTC. As protein: CASSISSGGANNEQFF.

The chain links TRBV7-9 to TRBJ2-7; 8 nucleotides line up with TRBD1. The CDR3 is 16 residues long. The germline CDR1 and CDR2 sequences are SEHNR and FQNEAQ (reference sequence). Trimming cost V 4 bases and J 0 bases; bases outside gene matches: 8. CDR3 sequence: CASSSHRDRSSYEQYF. The CDR3 DNA reads as TGTGCCAGCAGCTCGCACCGGGACAGGAGCTCCTACGAGCAGTACTTC.

V usage is TRBV7-8 and J usage is TRBJ2-7; 8 bases map to TRBD1. The CDR3 length is 14 residues. The V segment lost 3 bases and the J segment 2 bases; nucleotides outside the gene matches: 3. CDR1 is SGHVS, CDR2 FQNEAQ, per germline. This CDR3 is CASSFGTGPYEQYF. The CDR3 bases are TGTGCCAGCAGCTTCGGGACAGGCCCCTACGAGCAGTACTTC. The full variable domain, completed using reference TRBV7-8 and TRBJ2-7, is GAGVSQSPRYKVAKRGQDVALRCDPISGHVSLFWYQQALGQGPEFLTYFQNEAQLDKSGLPSDRFFAERPEGSVSTLKIQRTQQEDSAVYLCASSFGTGPYEQYFGPGTRLTVT.

This chain uses TRBV7-9 with TRBJ1-2; D remains ambiguous. Germline V gene data show CDR1 as SEHNR and CDR2 as FQNEAQ (reference sequence). V was pared by 0 bases and J by 13 bases, with 15 bases between. This CDR3 spans 13 amino acids. The CDR3 region is CASSLAGPLEVTF. Written as DNA, the CDR3 is TGTGCCAGCAGCTTAGCAGGACCCCTGGAGGTCACCTTC.

The rearrangement links TRBV29-1 to TRBJ1-2; D is unclear. V was clipped by 6 bases and J by 7 bases, with 9 bases between them. Germline-derived CDR1 and CDR2 are SQVTM and ANQGSEA. CDR3 length: 10 residues. The CDR3 nucleotides are TGCAGCGTCGGTGGCGGTGGCTACACCTTC. Translated, it gives CSVGGGGYTF.

The J gene is TRBJ1-1, the V gene TRBV6-2 or TRBV6-3; D might be TRBD1 (5 bases). V gave up 0 bases and J gave up 2 bases, with 13 bases separating them. The CDR3 loop spans 16 amino acids. Per the germline V gene, CDR1 is MNHEY and CDR2 is SVGEGT. CDR3 region: CASSYSPSQGNTEAFF. The CDR3 bases are TGTGCCAGCAGTTACTCCCCGTCTCAGGGCAACACTGAAGCTTTCTTT.

The chain employs TRBV7-6 and TRBJ2-7, with TRBD2 as a possible D gene (6 bases). The CDR3 extends over 15 amino acids. The germline gives CDR1 SGHVS, CDR2 FNYEAQ. The ends were cut back, 6 bases at V and 3 bases at J, with 18 bases in the middle. CDR3 residues: CASSSAAGTFYEQYF. The DNA for the CDR3 is TGTGCCAGCAGTTCGGCGGCAGGGACTTTCTACGAGCAGTACTTC.

This rearrangement joins TRBV4-2 to TRBJ1-1, with a weak D call TRBD1 (6 bases). V was cut by 1 base and J by 1 base, with 10 bases left in between. The CDR3 is 15 amino acids. CDR1 is LGHNA, CDR2 YNFKEQ, per germline. CDR3 DNA: TGTGCCAGCAGCCAAGCGACAGGAGGGAACACTGAAGCTTTCTTT. This gives the protein CASSQATGGNTEAFF.

The chain is built from TRBV7-9 and TRBJ2-5; D is ambiguous. Germline CDR1 reads SEHNR; CDR2 reads FQNEAQ (reference sequence). The ends were cut back, 2 bases at V and 1 base at J, with 11 bases in the middle. This CDR3 spans 15 amino acids. The CDR3 sequence is CASSLSPNPQETQYF. The CDR3 DNA reads as TGTGCCAGCAGCTTATCCCCTAACCCCCAAGAGACCCAGTACTTC.

The chain couples TRBV12-3 or TRBV12-4 to TRBJ1-3; D remains ambiguous. The V end was cut by 6 bases, the J end by 1 base, with 7 bases between. This CDR3 has 13 residues. In DNA form, the CDR3 reads TGTGCCAGCAGGCGAGGGTCTGGAAACACCATATATTTT. It yields the protein CASRRGSGNTIYF.

The CDR3 loop is CASSRAGQGANEQFF. In nucleotides, the CDR3 is TGTGCCAGCAGCCGAGCAGGACAGGGGGCGAATGAGCAGTTCTTC. The chain joins TRBV9 to TRBJ2-1; 11 positions agree with TRBD1. From germline, CDR1 is SGDLS and CDR2 YYNGEE. Trimming took 4 bases from V and 7 from J; bases not matched to a gene: 7. CDR3 length equals 15 residues.

V is TRBV3-1 (or the pseudogene TRBV3-2) and J is TRBJ1-5, with D possibly TRBD1 on 5 matching bases. Germline assignment: CDR1 LGHDT and CDR2 YNNKEL (reference sequence). Trimming cost V 5 bases and J 3 bases, with 11 bases left between them. The CDR3 length is 14 residues. CDR3 nucleotides: TGTGCCAGCAGCTACTCAGGGTACAATCAGCCCCAGCATTTT. This encodes CASSYSGYNQPQHF.

This clone was found once. This rearrangement joins TRBV9 to TRBJ2-3; TRBD1 aligns across 9 bases. This CDR3 has 15 amino acids. J lost 4 bases, V lost 4 bases, and 7 bases had no gene match. Germline V lookup: CDR1 SGDLS, CDR2 YYNGEE. CDR3 bases: TGTGCCAGCAGCACGAGACAGGGGGGCCCAGATACGCAGTATTTT. This sequence encodes CASSTRQGGPDTQYF.